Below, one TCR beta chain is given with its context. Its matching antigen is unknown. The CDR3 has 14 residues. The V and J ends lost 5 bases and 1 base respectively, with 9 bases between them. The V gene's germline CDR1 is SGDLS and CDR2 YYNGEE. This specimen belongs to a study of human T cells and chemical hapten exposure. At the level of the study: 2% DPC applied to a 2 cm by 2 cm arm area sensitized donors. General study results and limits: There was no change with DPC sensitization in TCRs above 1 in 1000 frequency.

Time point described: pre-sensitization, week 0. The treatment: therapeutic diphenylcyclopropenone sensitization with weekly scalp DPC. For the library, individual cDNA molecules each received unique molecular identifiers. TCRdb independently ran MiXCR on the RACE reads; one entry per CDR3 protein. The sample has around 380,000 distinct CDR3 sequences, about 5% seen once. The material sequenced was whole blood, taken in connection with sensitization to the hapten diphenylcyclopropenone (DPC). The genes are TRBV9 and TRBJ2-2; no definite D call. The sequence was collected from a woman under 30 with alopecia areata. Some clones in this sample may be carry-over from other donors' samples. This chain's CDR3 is CASSADLNTGELFF. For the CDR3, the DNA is TGTGCCAGCAGTGCAGACTTGAACACCGGGGAGCTGTTTTTT.